These 18 T cell receptor beta chains came from one sample sequenced in a study of Graves' ophthalmopathy and Graves' hyperthyroidism. From RNA, the CDR3 regions of TCR beta chains were amplified and sequenced. RT-PCR with HTBI primers came first, then second-round multiplex PCR. TCRdb re-called the multiplex PCR reads with MiXCR, one entry per CDR3 protein. The data hold 300,000 to 400,000 distinct CDR3 sequences, with around a sixth observed a single time. Sequencing was done on a sample of peripheral blood. The receptors derive from an adult man with Graves' ophthalmopathy.

The chain links TRBV20-1 to TRBJ2-5; 8 nucleotides align to TRBD1. Trimming at V came to 6 bases and at J to 0 bases, leaving 12 bases not matched to a gene. The CDR3 has 16 amino acids. Per the germline V gene, CDR1 is DFQATT and CDR2 is SNEGSKA (reference sequence). In nucleotides, the CDR3 is TGCAGTGCCAAAAACGCGGGACAGGCTAACCAAGAGACCCAGTACTTC. This codes for CSAKNAGQANQETQYF.

This clonotype was picked up a small number of times. Possible read error: a much larger clone is one base away. This chain links TRBV4-2 with TRBJ2-2; D is perhaps TRBD1 or TRBD2 (5 bases each). The germline V gene has CDR1 LGHNA and CDR2 YNFKEQ. This CDR3 contains 16 residues. CDR3 coding DNA: TGTGCCAGCAGCCCAGAAGGGACCACTAACACCGGGAAGCTGTTTTTT. This codes for CASSPEGTTNTGKLFF.

In this sample, this clonotype turned up many times. Here the CDR3 DNA reads TGTGCCACCAAAGGGGGGGTATTCAATCAGCCCCAGCATTTT. Encoded protein: CATKGGVFNQPQHF. The chain links TRBV28 to TRBJ1-5; the D gene is possibly TRBD1 (6 bases). The CDR3 contains 14 residues. Germline V lookup: CDR1 MDHEN, CDR2 SYDVKM. V dropped 10 bases and J dropped 3 bases, with 16 bases sitting between them.

This clonotype was seen many times. This may be a read error: a much more frequent sequence differs by one nucleotide. The chain has TRBV7-8 and TRBJ2-2; 11 bases match TRBD2. V shed 5 bases and J 3 bases; nucleotides not matched to a gene: 5. Germline V lookup: CDR1 SGHVS, CDR2 FQNEAQ. This CDR3 spans 16 amino acids. The CDR3 loop is CASSHIAGGDTGELFF. The CDR3 DNA follows: TGTGCCAGCAGCCATATAGCGGGAGGGGACACCGGGGAGCTGTTTTTT. Full variable domain (rest looked up from reference TRBV7-8 and TRBJ2-2): GAGVSQSPRYKVAKRGQDVALRCDPISGHVSLFWYQQALGQGPEFLTYFQNEAQLDKSGLPSDRFFAERPEGSVSTLKIQRTQQEDSAVYLCASSHIAGGDTGELFFGEGSRLTVL.

This clonotype has a count of ten or more. The gene calls are TRBV5-8 and TRBJ1-5; no clear D. V was clipped by 0 bases and J by 7 bases, with 11 bases between them. Germline CDR1 and CDR2: SGHTS and YDEGEE. This CDR3 contains 14 residues. CDR3 in amino acids: CASSLGRTGQPQHF. The CDR3 DNA reads TGTGCCAGCAGCTTGGGACGGACGGGGCAGCCCCAGCATTTT. Supplemented by reference TRBV5-8 and TRBJ1-5, the full variable domain reads EAGVTQSPTHLIKTRGQQATLRCSPISGHTSVYWYQQALGLGLQFLLWYDEGEERNRGNFPPRFSGRQFPNYSSELNVNALELEDSALYLCASSLGRTGQPQHFGDGTRLSIL.

The sample holds many counts of this clonotype. The chain employs TRBV25-1 and TRBJ2-7; 9 bases line up with TRBD1. The V and J ends lost 4 bases and 1 base, in that order; junction bases with no gene match: 11. In germline, CDR1 is MGHDK, CDR2 SYGVNS. The CDR3 runs to 17 residues. This chain's CDR3 is CASSGMLGQGLSYEQYF. Written as DNA, the CDR3 is TGTGCCAGCAGTGGAATGCTTGGACAGGGGTTGTCCTACGAGCAGTACTTC.

About this clonotype itself: A junction boundary mismatches the germline segment, possibly from a read error. The chain's CDR3 is CATSRGDLTYEQSF. In DNA form, the CDR3 reads TGTGCCACCAGCAGAGGAGACCTCACCTACGAGCAGTCCTTC. The chain uses TRBV15 and TRBJ2-7; no clear D. CDR1 and CDR2 from the germline V gene are LNHNV and YYDKDF (reference sequence). The CDR3 contains 14 residues.

There are many counts of this clonotype. The rearrangement joins TRBV12-3 or TRBV12-4 to TRBJ2-2; TRBD2 matches 9 bases. The CDR3 loop spans 18 amino acids. V was pared by 5 bases and J by 4 bases, with 14 bases of the junction left unmatched. CDR3 nucleotides: TGTGCCAGCAGTCTCCATTCTGCGGGAGGGAAGAGCACCGGGGAGCTGTTTTTT. Translation gives CASSLHSAGGKSTGELFF.

The J gene is TRBJ2-5, the V gene TRBV24-1; tentatively, D is TRBD1 or TRBD2 (5 bases each). The germline gives CDR1 KGHDR, CDR2 SFDVKD. Trimming took 2 bases from V and 2 from J, leaving 11 bases between them. The CDR3 sequence is 15 residues long. As DNA, the CDR3 is TGTGCCACCAGTGATTGGGGGTTTCGGCAAGAGACCCAGTACTTC. Translation: CATSDWGFRQETQYF.

There are many counts of this clonotype. Its ends do not fully match the called genes, so a read error is possible. The rearrangement uses TRBV18 and TRBJ2-7; D not resolved. Germline CDR1 KGHSH, CDR2 LQKENI. The CDR3 runs to 15 residues. For the CDR3, the DNA is TGTGCCAGCTCACCCAAGGACGGAAGCTCCTACGGGCAGTACTTC. Its protein is CASSPKDGSSYGQYF.

In this sample, this clonotype turned up many times. The V and J genes are TRBV4-2 and TRBJ2-7; 9 bases align to TRBD1. Germline trimming cut 3 bases from V and 5 bases from J; bases unmatched to any gene: 17. Germline CDR1 is LGHNA and CDR2 is YNFKEQ. The CDR3 consists of 18 residues. The CDR3 region has the DNA TGTGCCAGCAGCCATCTCCCGGGACAGGGAGAAACTTTGGACGAGCAGTACTTC. This codes for CASSHLPGQGETLDEQYF.

This clonotype has at least ten counts. This chain connects TRBV20-1 to TRBJ2-2; 12 positions match TRBD1. This CDR3 spans 14 amino acids. Germline CDR1 and CDR2: DFQATT and SNEGSKA (reference sequence). The CDR3: CSGTGTGGSGELFF. CDR3 DNA sequence: TGCAGCGGAACCGGGACAGGGGGCTCCGGGGAGCTGTTTTTT.

This clonotype was observed many times. It may be a read error: a sequence one base away is much more abundant. The missing conserved phenylalanine or tryptophan at the end of this CDR3 makes a read error likely. The chain carries TRBV19 and TRBJ2-2; no definite D call. This CDR3 has 14 residues. Per germline, CDR1 LNHDA and CDR2 SQIVND (reference sequence). V was clipped by 3 bases and J by 1 base, with 6 bases between them. CDR3 DNA: TGTGCCAGTAGTATTAGACGGAACACCGGGGAGCTGTTTTAT. Translation: CASSIRRNTGELFY.

This clonotype has ten or more counts. The J gene is TRBJ1-5, the V gene TRBV12-3 or TRBV12-4; D remains unclear. The CDR3 loop spans 15 amino acids. V gave up 4 bases and J gave up 1 base, with 11 bases separating them. The CDR3 protein is CASSWGRGSNQPQHF. DNA for the CDR3: TGTGCCAGCAGTTGGGGTCGCGGGAGCAATCAGCCCCAGCATTTT.

This clonotype was seen repeatedly, ten times or more. The genes are TRBV7-2 and TRBJ2-7; D remains unclear. Trimming removed 5 bases from V and 3 bases from J, with 11 bases in between. The length of the CDR3 is 13 residues. Germline V gene data show CDR1 as SGHTA and CDR2 as FQGNSA. The CDR3 DNA reads as TGTGCCAGCAGCCTAACACGGAACTACGAGCAGTACTTC. Residues: CASSLTRNYEQYF.

A word on this clonotype: A much larger clone is a single base away; this may be a read error. The chain uses TRBV29-1 and TRBJ1-1; maybe TRBD1 (5 bases). The CDR3 is made up of 12 amino acids. Germline CDR1 is SQVTM and CDR2 is ANQGSEA. DNA of the CDR3: TGCAGCGGAATGACAGTGAACACTGAAGCTTCCTTT. It translates to CSGMTVNTEASF.

This clonotype appeared many times. The genes are TRBV6-1 and TRBJ2-7; the match to TRBD2 covers 8 bases. This CDR3 is 14 amino acids long. The junction had 6 bases not matched to a gene; V was cut back by 6 bases and J by 2 bases. Germline CDR1 MNHNS, CDR2 SASEGT. The CDR3 loop is CASSPGLATYEQYF. The CDR3 DNA is TGTGCCAGCAGCCCAGGACTAGCAACCTACGAGCAGTACTTC.

This clonotype showed up many times. The chain couples TRBV12-3 or TRBV12-4 to TRBJ2-5; D not resolved. V shed 8 bases and J shed 1 base, with 8 bases lying between them. CDR3 length: 12 amino acids. This CDR3 is CASGLLQETQYF. The CDR3 bases are TGTGCCAGCGGGTTGCTCCAAGAGACCCAGTACTTC.